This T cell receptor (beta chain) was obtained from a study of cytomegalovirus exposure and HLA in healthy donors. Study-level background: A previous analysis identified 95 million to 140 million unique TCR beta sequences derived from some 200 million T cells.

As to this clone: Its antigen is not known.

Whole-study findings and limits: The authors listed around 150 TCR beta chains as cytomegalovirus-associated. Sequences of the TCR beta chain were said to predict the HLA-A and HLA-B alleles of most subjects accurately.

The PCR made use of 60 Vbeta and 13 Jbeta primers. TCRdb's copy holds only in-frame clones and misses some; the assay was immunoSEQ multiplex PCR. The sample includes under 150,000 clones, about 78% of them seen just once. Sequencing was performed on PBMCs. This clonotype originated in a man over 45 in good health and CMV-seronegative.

In DNA form, the CDR3 reads TGTGCCAGCAGCTTGGCCGGGAGGTTAGGTGGAAACACCATATATTTT. Translated: CASSLAGRLGGNTIYF. This chain connects TRBV5-5 to TRBJ1-3, with D hard to call. From germline, CDR1 is SGHKS and CDR2 YYEKEE (reference sequence). CDR3 length: 16 residues. Trimming took off 0 bases at V and 3 bases at J, with 13 bases between the two ends.